What follows are 4 T cell receptor beta chains derived from one specimen sequenced in a study of blood T cells in healthy people across ages. Next came a second PCR, run for roughly 6 to 11 cycles, which used a sample-barcoded 5' primer along with a J-beta primer mix. TCRdb re-derived calls from the 5' RACE reads in MiXCR, one entry per CDR3 protein. The sample includes fewer than 2,000,000 distinct CDR3 sequences, around 42% of them seen just once. Sequenced material: blood. These receptors were obtained from a human donor in good health.

J is TRBJ1-6 and V is TRBV6-5; D not resolved. V dropped 0 bases and J dropped 0 bases, with 9 bases sitting between them. This CDR3 has 17 residues. Germline V lookup: CDR1 MNHEY, CDR2 SVGAGI. As DNA, the CDR3 is TGTGCCAGCAGTTACTCGACGGCCTACTCCTATAATTCACCCCTCCACTTT. Its translation is CASSYSTAYSYNSPLHF.

This sequence joins TRBV9 and TRBJ2-1; 7 nucleotides agree with TRBD1. Germline-derived CDR1 and CDR2 are SGDLS and YYNGEE. V shed 4 bases and J 3 bases; nucleotides not matched to a gene: 10. The CDR3 consists of 16 residues. The CDR3 here is CASSPTTGSLYNEQFF. The CDR3, as DNA: TGTGCCAGCAGCCCAACGACAGGGTCTCTCTACAATGAGCAGTTCTTC.

The rearrangement uses TRBV6-5 and TRBJ1-2; 8 positions match TRBD1. The CDR3 contains 14 residues. CDR1 is MNHEY, CDR2 SVGAGI, per germline. V gave up 7 bases and J gave up 3 bases; unmatched junction bases: 7. The CDR3 DNA reads as TGTGCCAGCACAAGGACAGGGTTTTACTATGGCTACACCTTC. This encodes CASTRTGFYYGYTF.

This sequence joins TRBV24-1 and TRBJ2-7; D gene uncertain. Trimming removed 9 bases at V and 0 bases at J, with 11 bases between. Germline CDR1 reads KGHDR; CDR2 reads SFDVKD. The CDR3 sequence is 13 residues long. The CDR3 is CATAGDNSYEQYF. The CDR3 DNA reads as TGTGCCACCGCAGGAGATAACTCCTACGAGCAGTACTTC.